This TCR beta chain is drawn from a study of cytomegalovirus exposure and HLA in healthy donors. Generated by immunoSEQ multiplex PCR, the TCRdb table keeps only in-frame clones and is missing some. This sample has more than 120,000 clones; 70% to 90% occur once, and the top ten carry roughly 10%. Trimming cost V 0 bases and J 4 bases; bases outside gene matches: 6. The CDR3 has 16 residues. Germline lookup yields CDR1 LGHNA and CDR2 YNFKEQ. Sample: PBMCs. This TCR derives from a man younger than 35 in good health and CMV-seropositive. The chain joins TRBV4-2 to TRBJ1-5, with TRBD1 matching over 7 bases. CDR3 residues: CASSQDRGNGNQPQHF. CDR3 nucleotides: TGTGCCAGCAGCCAAGACAGGGGGAACGGGAATCAGCCCCAGCATTTT.